Following are 27 T cell receptor beta chains from one sample sequenced in a study of early T cells in non-severe SARS-CoV-2 infection. TCRdb reprocessed the 5' RACE reads via MiXCR and lists one record per CDR3 protein. The sample carries 45,000 to 55,000 distinct CDR3 sequences, roughly 6.2% recorded once. The sample was whole blood. These receptors all come from an adult who was a healthcare worker with PCR-confirmed SARS-CoV-2 infection or an uninfected control (not recorded which).

In its sample, this clonotype was seen a few times. The genes are TRBV3-1 and TRBJ2-2; a possible D gene is TRBD1 (6 bases). The CDR3 is made up of 16 amino acids. The ends were cut back, 4 bases at V and 4 bases at J, with 16 bases in the middle. CDR1 LGHDT and CDR2 YNNKEL come from the germline V gene (reference sequence). The CDR3 coding sequence is TGTGCCAGCAGCCCCAGACAGGCTAAGGGCACCGGGGAGCTGTTTTTT. Translated, it gives CASSPRQAKGTGELFF.

The chain links TRBV5-1 to TRBJ1-1; no clear D gene. CDR1 SGHRS and CDR2 YFSETQ come from the germline V gene. The ends were cut back, 5 bases at V and 5 bases at J, with 13 bases in the middle. This CDR3 is 13 amino acids long. The CDR3 DNA is TGCGCCAGCAGGGCTCTTCTTGGGACTGAAGCTTTCTTT. It yields the protein CASRALLGTEAFF. Full variable domain (rest looked up from reference TRBV5-1 and TRBJ1-1): KAGVTQTPRYLIKTRGQQVTLSCSPISGHRSVSWYQQTPGQGLQFLFEYFSETQRNKGNFPGRFSGRQFSNSRSEMNVSTLELGDSALYLCASRALLGTEAFFGQGTRLTVV.

The chain employs TRBV7-2 and TRBJ1-6; D remains unclear. The germline CDR1 and CDR2 sequences are SGHTA and FQGNSA. CDR3 length equals 12 residues. The V end lost 8 bases, the J end lost 5 bases, and 7 bases lay between the germline ends. The CDR3 nucleotides read TGTGCCAGCGTTGACAATAATTCACCCCTCCACTTT. Translation: CASVDNNSPLHF.

This clonotype appeared many times. The rearrangement uses TRBV28 and TRBJ1-1; maybe TRBD1 (5 bases). From germline, CDR1 is MDHEN and CDR2 SYDVKM. This CDR3 region has 15 residues. V gave up 7 bases and J gave up 1 base, with 16 bases separating them. The CDR3 bases are TGTGCCAGCAAGTCCCCAGGGAGAAGGAACACTGAAGCTTTCTTT. It specifies CASKSPGRRNTEAFF.

This clonotype occurred a few times. The chain has TRBV10-2 and TRBJ2-4, with 7 bases that match TRBD1. The germline CDR1 and CDR2 sequences are WSHSY and SAAADI. After removal of 8 bases from V and 0 bases from J, the junction contained 13 bases not matched to a gene. This CDR3 spans 17 amino acids. The CDR3 reads CASGDSLLDLAKNIQYF. CDR3 DNA: TGCGCCAGCGGGGACAGCCTTCTGGATTTAGCCAAAAACATTCAGTACTTC.

There are many counts of this clonotype. This chain joins TRBV7-9 and TRBJ2-3, with a tentative D call TRBD1 (8 bases). Between the trimmed V and J ends, which lost 7 bases and 3 bases, there was a span of 14 bases. The CDR3 spans 14 residues. Per the germline V gene, CDR1 is SEHNR and CDR2 is FQNEAQ (reference sequence). This CDR3 reads CASNLQGGTDTQYF. The CDR3 DNA follows: TGTGCCAGCAACCTACAGGGGGGGACAGATACGCAGTATTTT.

The J gene is TRBJ2-3, the V gene TRBV5-1; D not certain. The CDR3 consists of 16 residues. The V gene's germline CDR1 is SGHRS and CDR2 YFSETQ. Trimming removed 0 bases from V and 0 bases from J, with 11 bases in between. The CDR3 nucleotides are TGCGCCAGCAGCTTGGTCTCAGGAGCTAGCACAGATACGCAGTATTTT. Amino acids: CASSLVSGASTDTQYF.

The rearrangement joins TRBV6-6 to TRBJ1-4; 7 bases align to TRBD1. The ends lost 0 bases at V and 8 bases at J; junction bases unmatched: 6. From germline, CDR1 is MNHNY and CDR2 SVGAGI (reference sequence). The CDR3 totals 15 residues. The CDR3 is CASSYSRGGREKLFF. The CDR3 DNA reads as TGTGCCAGCAGTTACTCGAGAGGGGGCAGGGAAAAACTGTTTTTT.

This clonotype has more than one count but fewer than ten. The rearrangement joins TRBV7-6 to TRBJ2-5; 8 nucleotides agree with TRBD2. The CDR3 loop spans 15 amino acids. Looked up from germline, CDR1 is SGHVS and CDR2 is FNYEAQ. Germline trimming cut 3 bases from V and 4 bases from J; bases unmatched to any gene: 7. This chain's CDR3 is CASSFGGAAGETQYF. As DNA, the CDR3 is TGTGCCAGCAGCTTCGGGGGGGCGGCGGGAGAGACCCAGTACTTC.

The sample holds many counts of this clonotype. This sequence joins TRBV4-3 and TRBJ1-1; D is perhaps TRBD1 (5 bases). The CDR3 covers 14 residues. V shed 0 bases and J shed 2 bases, with 7 bases lying between them. Per the germline V gene, CDR1 is LGHNA and CDR2 is YSLEER. The CDR3 here is CASSQEGDNTEAFF. CDR3 bases: TGCGCCAGCAGCCAAGAAGGGGATAACACTGAAGCTTTCTTT.

This clonotype was observed a handful of times. This chain joins TRBV10-3 and TRBJ2-7; D possibly corresponds to TRBD1 (6 bases). The length of the CDR3 is 15 residues. Trimming cost V 10 bases and J 2 bases, with 21 bases left between them. Germline V gene lookup returns CDR1 ENHRY and CDR2 SYGVKD. CDR3 DNA sequence: TGTGCCACCCAAGAAGCGGCAGGGGACCCCTACGAGCAGTACTTC. Protein: CATQEAAGDPYEQYF.

This clonotype has ten or more counts. The junction departs from the called germline gene at one end, perhaps through a read error. The gene calls are TRBV7-9 and TRBJ2-1; D is unresolved. Germline V gene sequence: CDR1 SEHNR, CDR2 FQNEAQ (reference sequence). This CDR3 is built from 13 residues. CDR3 nucleotides: TGTGCCAGCAACTTATCTCAGTATGGTGAGCAGTTCTTC. Translation: CASNLSQYGEQFF.

In this sample, this clonotype turned up a few times. The CDR3 DNA reads TGCAGTGCTAGAGGCCCGGGGGGAGATACGCAGTATTTT. It translates to CSARGPGGDTQYF. The rearrangement uses TRBV20-1 and TRBJ2-3, with 7 bases aligning to TRBD2. V shed 1 base and J 5 bases; nucleotides not matched to a gene: 3. The CDR3 totals 13 residues. The germline gives CDR1 DFQATT, CDR2 SNEGSKA (reference sequence).

This clonotype turned up a few times. The chain carries TRBV5-1 and TRBJ2-7; 8 bases match TRBD1. Germline V gives CDR1 SGHRS, CDR2 YFSETQ. With 0 bases clipped from V and 3 bases from J, the junction kept 5 bases outside the gene matches. This CDR3 is built from 15 residues. The CDR3 sequence is CASSLEVRGHYEQYF. The CDR3 nucleotides read TGCGCCAGCAGCTTGGAGGTCAGGGGGCACTACGAGCAGTACTTC.

This clonotype was seen ten or more times. The CDR3, as DNA: TGCAGTGCTAGAGGAGAAGTGGGGGCCTCCTACGAGCAGTACTTC. It yields the protein CSARGEVGASYEQYF. The chain links TRBV20-1 to TRBJ2-7, with D maybe TRBD1 (6 bases). The V gene lost 1 base and the J gene lost 0 bases, with 13 bases spanning the gap. There are 15 residues in the CDR3. The germline CDR1 and CDR2 sequences are DFQATT and SNEGSKA (reference sequence).

This clonotype has at least ten counts. The chain has TRBV3-1 and TRBJ1-5; the D gene is possibly TRBD1 (5 bases). The CDR3 contains 14 residues. Germline loops: CDR1 LGHDT, CDR2 YNNKEL (reference sequence). The germline V and J ends were trimmed by 4 bases and 5 bases, with 12 bases remaining between them. CDR3: CASSRDRDHQPQHF. Written as DNA, the CDR3 is TGTGCCAGCAGCCGCGACAGAGACCATCAGCCCCAGCATTTT.

The V and J genes are TRBV19 and TRBJ2-7; 9 bases are shared with TRBD1. CDR1 is LNHDA and CDR2 is SQIVND in the germline V gene (reference sequence). The CDR3 extends over 16 amino acids. Losses at the gene ends were 3 bases for V and 7 bases for J; bases not matched to a gene: 13. This CDR3 reads CASSIARDRAPREQYF. CDR3 in DNA: TGTGCCAGTAGTATCGCCCGGGACAGGGCCCCTCGGGAGCAGTACTTC.

This clonotype was detected ten times or more. The chain carries TRBV7-2 and TRBJ2-1, with 8 positions matching TRBD1. V was clipped by 3 bases and J by 3 bases; unmatched bases: 1. Germline V gene sequence: CDR1 SGHTA, CDR2 FQGNSA. The CDR3 runs 14 residues. The CDR3 sequence is CASSFGQGYNEQFF. As DNA, the CDR3 is TGTGCCAGCAGCTTCGGACAGGGCTACAATGAGCAGTTCTTC.

The sample holds many counts of this clonotype. The CDR3 here is CSVSRGDTQYF. The CDR3 bases are TGCAGCGTTTCCCGAGGGGATACGCAGTATTTT. The chain has TRBV29-1 and TRBJ2-3; possibly TRBD2 for D (5 bases). CDR1 and CDR2 (germline): SQVTM, ANQGSEA. CDR3 length: 11 amino acids. The V and J ends lost 5 bases and 6 bases respectively, with 9 bases between them.

DNA of the CDR3: TGTGCCAGCAGAGTGGACTACAGGGGGCCGGCTGAAGCTTTCTTT. It is translated as CASRVDYRGPAEAFF. The chain is built from TRBV6-5 and TRBJ1-1, with 9 bases fitting TRBD1. With V trimmed by 6 bases and J by 6 bases, 11 bases remained unmatched. The length of the CDR3 is 15 residues. The germline CDR1 and CDR2 sequences are MNHEY and SVGAGI.

This clonotype was counted at least ten times. V and J are TRBV9 and TRBJ1-1; D is possibly TRBD1 (5 bases). With 4 bases removed from V and 3 bases from J, the gap between germline ends came to 10 bases. The CDR3 loop spans 13 amino acids. Germline lookup yields CDR1 SGDLS and CDR2 YYNGEE. The CDR3 is CASSPEGYTEAFF. CDR3 DNA: TGTGCCAGCAGCCCAGAGGGGTACACTGAAGCTTTCTTT.

The sample holds many counts of this clonotype. This chain links TRBV11-2 with TRBJ1-1, with D tentatively TRBD1 (6 bases). Trimming shortened V by 2 bases and J by 4 bases, and 8 bases separated the two germline ends. Per the germline V gene, CDR1 is SGHAT and CDR2 is FQNNGV. The CDR3 is made up of 13 amino acids. The CDR3: CASSLTGRTEAFF. For the CDR3, the DNA is TGTGCCAGCAGCTTAACAGGGCGCACTGAAGCTTTCTTT.

This clonotype was seen only a few times. J is TRBJ2-3 and V is TRBV19; weak D call: TRBD1 (5 bases). The germline V gene encodes CDR1 LNHDA and CDR2 SQIVND (reference sequence). The length of the CDR3 is 15 residues. V lost 6 bases and J 0 bases, leaving 13 bases between the germline ends. CDR3 sequence reads: CASRWKGISTDTQYF. In DNA, the CDR3 is TGTGCCAGTAGGTGGAAGGGGATAAGCACAGATACGCAGTATTTT.

In this sample, this clonotype turned up many times. CDR3 loop: CASRNSGGNHGYTF. Here the CDR3 DNA reads TGTGCCAGTAGAAACTCGGGGGGGAACCACGGCTACACCTTC. The chain links TRBV19 to TRBJ1-2, with D possibly TRBD1 on 5 matching bases. Per the germline V gene, CDR1 is LNHDA and CDR2 is SQIVND (reference sequence). V lost 6 bases to trimming and J lost 8 bases, with 19 bases between them. The CDR3 extends over 14 amino acids.

In its sample, this clonotype was seen many times. The chain combines TRBV5-1 with TRBJ1-4; D gene ambiguous. Deletions cut 6 bases from V and 2 bases from J, with 11 bases between. This CDR3 has 14 residues. Germline V gene data show CDR1 as SGHRS and CDR2 as YFSETQ. The CDR3 loop is CASNNRPTNEKLFF. The CDR3 nucleotides are TGCGCCAGCAACAACAGACCTACTAATGAAAAACTGTTTTTT.

This clonotype was seen repeatedly, ten times or more. CDR3 nucleotides: TGCAGTGCTAGAGCCCCCCCGGGACAGGGGGTGGCTGAAGCTTTCTTT. Its translation: CSARAPPGQGVAEAFF. The chain combines TRBV20-1 with TRBJ1-1; 11 nucleotides align to TRBD1. The germline CDR1 and CDR2 sequences are DFQATT and SNEGSKA (reference sequence). This CDR3 has 16 amino acids. The V gene end was trimmed by 1 base and the J gene end by 6 bases; junction bases not matched to a gene: 10.

Ten or more counts support this clonotype. The rearrangement joins TRBV30 to TRBJ1-5, with 10 bases that match TRBD1. This CDR3 comprises 16 residues. Per germline, CDR1 GTSNPN and CDR2 SVGIG (reference sequence). The J segment lost 2 bases and the V segment lost 3 bases, leaving 7 bases of the junction unmatched. This CDR3 reads CAWSVWDRGGNQPQHF. The CDR3 region has the DNA TGTGCCTGGAGCGTTTGGGACAGGGGAGGCAATCAGCCCCAGCATTTT. The full variable domain, its missing parts supplied by reference TRBV30 and TRBJ1-5, is SQTIHQWPATLVQPVGSPLSLECTVEGTSNPNLYWYRQAAGRGLQLLFYSVGIGQISSEVPQNLSASRPQDRQFILSSKKLLLSDSGFYLCAWSVWDRGGNQPQHFGDGTRLSIL.